This T cell receptor beta chain was observed in a study of vaccination effects on CD4 cells after COVID-19. Study details: Researchers obtained post-vaccine samples at a median of 72 days past the second dose. Study conclusions and caveats: Marked clonal contraction of both clone types appeared late after vaccination.

The table lists this clone with a few counts. Its target is unknown. Sequencing was preceded by expansion of antigen-specific CD4+ T cells with viral peptide pools in the ViraFEST assay. Subsequent to a culture period of around 10 days, CD4+ T cells were isolated. Participants got two doses of BNT162b2 or mRNA-1273 vaccine. It was with about 9.3 IU/ml IL-2 and around 10 ug/ml peptides that 1.5 million to 2 million PBMC per well were cultured. On both days 3 and 7, half of the culture medium was replaced with IL-2 medium. Germline V gene data show CDR1 as LNHDA and CDR2 as SQIVND (reference sequence). V was trimmed by 7 bases and J by 9 bases, leaving 10 bases between them. The CDR3 extends over 12 amino acids. Assay used: immunoSEQ multiplex PCR; TCRdb lists only in-frame clones, some missing. The sample lists 75,000 or so clones; roughly 73% were seen once.

The genes are TRBV19 and TRBJ1-6; D not resolved. The sample consisted of CD4+ T cells from PBMCs cultured with HCoV-OC43 spike peptides, taken after COVID-19 vaccination. Specified subset: HCoV-OC43 spike overlapping peptide pool stimulation. This clonotype was sampled from a human donor who received a COVID-19 vaccine. As DNA, the CDR3 is TGTGCCAGTAATACAGCGTCTTCACCCCTCCACTTT. Translated, it gives CASNTASSPLHF.